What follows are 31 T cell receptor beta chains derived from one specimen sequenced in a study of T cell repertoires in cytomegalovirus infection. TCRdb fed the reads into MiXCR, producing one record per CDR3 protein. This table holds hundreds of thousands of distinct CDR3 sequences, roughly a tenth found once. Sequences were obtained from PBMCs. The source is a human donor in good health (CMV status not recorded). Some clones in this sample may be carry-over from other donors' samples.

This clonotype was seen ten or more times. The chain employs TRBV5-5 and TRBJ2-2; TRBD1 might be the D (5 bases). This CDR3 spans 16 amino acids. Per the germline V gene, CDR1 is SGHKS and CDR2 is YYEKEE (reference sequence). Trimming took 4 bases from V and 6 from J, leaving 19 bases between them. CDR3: CASSRQPSLTPGELFF. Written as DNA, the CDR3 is TGTGCCAGCAGCCGACAGCCCAGTTTAACACCCGGGGAGCTGTTTTTT.

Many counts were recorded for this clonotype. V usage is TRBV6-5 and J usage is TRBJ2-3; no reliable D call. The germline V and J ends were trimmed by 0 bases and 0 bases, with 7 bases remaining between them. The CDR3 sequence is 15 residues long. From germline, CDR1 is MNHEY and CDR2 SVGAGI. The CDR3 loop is CASSYSGFSTDTQYF. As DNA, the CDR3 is TGTGCCAGCAGTTACTCAGGATTCAGCACAGATACGCAGTATTTT.

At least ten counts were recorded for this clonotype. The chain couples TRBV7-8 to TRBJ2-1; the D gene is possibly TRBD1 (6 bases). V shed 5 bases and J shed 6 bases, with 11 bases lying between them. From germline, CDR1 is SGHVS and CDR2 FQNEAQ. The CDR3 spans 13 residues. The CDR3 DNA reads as TGTGCCAGCAGCCGTGGACAGATCAATGAGCAGTTCTTC. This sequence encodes CASSRGQINEQFF.

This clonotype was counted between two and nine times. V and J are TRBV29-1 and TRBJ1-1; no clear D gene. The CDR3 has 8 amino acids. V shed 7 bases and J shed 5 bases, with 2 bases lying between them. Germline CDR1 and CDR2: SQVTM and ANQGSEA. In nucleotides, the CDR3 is TGCAGCGCGACTGAAGCTTTCTTT. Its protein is CSATEAFF.

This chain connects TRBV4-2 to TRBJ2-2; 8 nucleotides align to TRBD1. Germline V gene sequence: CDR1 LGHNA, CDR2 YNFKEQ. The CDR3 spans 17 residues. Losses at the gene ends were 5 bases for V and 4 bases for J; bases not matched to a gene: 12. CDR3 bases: TGTGCCAGCAGCAGGCTGGGACAGGCGGAGGGCACCGGGGAGCTGTTTTTT. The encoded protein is CASSRLGQAEGTGELFF.

CDR3 region: CSANQDRGLGYTF. The CDR3 DNA follows: TGCAGTGCTAACCAGGACAGGGGGCTTGGGTACACCTTC. The genes are TRBV20-1 and TRBJ1-2; 11 nucleotides match TRBD1. Germline V gene lookup returns CDR1 DFQATT and CDR2 SNEGSKA (reference sequence). The CDR3 runs to 13 residues. The V and J ends lost 4 bases and 11 bases, in that order; junction bases with no gene match: 9.

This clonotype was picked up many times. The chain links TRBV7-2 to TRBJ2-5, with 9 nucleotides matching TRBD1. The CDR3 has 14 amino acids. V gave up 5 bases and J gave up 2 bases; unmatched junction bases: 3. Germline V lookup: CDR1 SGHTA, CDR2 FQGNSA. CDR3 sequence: CASSRGQGQETQYF. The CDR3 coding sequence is TGTGCCAGCAGCCGTGGACAGGGGCAAGAGACCCAGTACTTC.

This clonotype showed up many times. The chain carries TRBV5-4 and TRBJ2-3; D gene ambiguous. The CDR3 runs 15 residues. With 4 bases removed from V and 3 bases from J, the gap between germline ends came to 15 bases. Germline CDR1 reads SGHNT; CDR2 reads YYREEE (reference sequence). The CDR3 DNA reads TGTGCCAGCAGCATGATGACATCTACGACAGATACGCAGTATTTT. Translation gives CASSMMTSTTDTQYF.

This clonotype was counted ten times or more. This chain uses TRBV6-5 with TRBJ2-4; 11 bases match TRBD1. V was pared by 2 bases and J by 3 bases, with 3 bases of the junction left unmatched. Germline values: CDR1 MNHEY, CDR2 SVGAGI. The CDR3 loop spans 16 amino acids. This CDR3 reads CASSYAGQGGKNIQYF. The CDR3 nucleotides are TGTGCCAGCAGTTACGCGGGACAGGGGGGCAAAAACATTCAGTACTTC.

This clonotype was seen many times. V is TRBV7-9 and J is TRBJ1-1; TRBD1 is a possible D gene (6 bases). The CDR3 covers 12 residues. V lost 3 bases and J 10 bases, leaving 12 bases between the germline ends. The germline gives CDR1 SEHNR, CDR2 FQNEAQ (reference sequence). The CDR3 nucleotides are TGTGCCAGCAGCTTTGGGGGCTACGGAGCTTTCTTT. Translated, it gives CASSFGGYGAFF.

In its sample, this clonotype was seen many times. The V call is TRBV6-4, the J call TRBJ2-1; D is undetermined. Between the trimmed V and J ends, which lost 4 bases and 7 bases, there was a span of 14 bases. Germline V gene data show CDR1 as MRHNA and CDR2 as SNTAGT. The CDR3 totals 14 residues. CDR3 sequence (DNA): TGTGCCAGCAGTGTGGTGGTAGGGATAAATGAGCAGTTCTTC. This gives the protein CASSVVVGINEQFF.

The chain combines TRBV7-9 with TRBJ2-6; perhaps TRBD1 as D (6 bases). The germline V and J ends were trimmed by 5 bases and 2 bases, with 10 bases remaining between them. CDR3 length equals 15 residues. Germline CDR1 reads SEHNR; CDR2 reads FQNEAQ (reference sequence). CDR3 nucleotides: TGTGCCAGCAGCACAGCAGGGGCTGGGGCCAACGTCCTGACTTTC. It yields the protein CASSTAGAGANVLTF.

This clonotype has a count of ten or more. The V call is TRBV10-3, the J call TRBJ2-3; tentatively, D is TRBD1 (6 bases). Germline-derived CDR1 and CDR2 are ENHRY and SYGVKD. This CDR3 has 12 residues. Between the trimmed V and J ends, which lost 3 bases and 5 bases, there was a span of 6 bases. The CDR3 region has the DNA TGTGCCATCAGTGAAGGGGGAGATACGCAGTATTTT. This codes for CAISEGGDTQYF.

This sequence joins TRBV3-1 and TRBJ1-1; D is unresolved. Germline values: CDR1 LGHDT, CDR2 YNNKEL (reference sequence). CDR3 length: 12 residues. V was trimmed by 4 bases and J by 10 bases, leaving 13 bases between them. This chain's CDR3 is CASSLLGNGAFF. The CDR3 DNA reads TGTGCCAGCAGCCTACTGGGGAATGGAGCTTTCTTT.

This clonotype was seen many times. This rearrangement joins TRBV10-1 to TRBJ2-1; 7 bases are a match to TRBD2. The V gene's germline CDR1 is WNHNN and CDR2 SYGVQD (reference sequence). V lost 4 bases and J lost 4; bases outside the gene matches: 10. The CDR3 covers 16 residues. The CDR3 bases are TGCGCCAGCAGTGTGCCCGGAGCGGGGAGTTACAATGAGCAGTTCTTC. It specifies CASSVPGAGSYNEQFF.

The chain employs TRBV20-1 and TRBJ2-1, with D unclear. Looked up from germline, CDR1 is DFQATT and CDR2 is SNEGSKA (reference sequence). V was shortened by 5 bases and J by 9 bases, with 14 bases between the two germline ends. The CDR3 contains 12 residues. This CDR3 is CSAPRLSSEQFF. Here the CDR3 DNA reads TGCAGTGCTCCGAGACTGAGCAGTGAGCAGTTCTTC.

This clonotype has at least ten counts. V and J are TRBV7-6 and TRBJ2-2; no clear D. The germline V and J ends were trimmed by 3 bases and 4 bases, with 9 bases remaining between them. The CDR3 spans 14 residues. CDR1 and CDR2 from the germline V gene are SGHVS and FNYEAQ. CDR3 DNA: TGTGCCAGCAGCTTGGCCCGGAGCACCGGGGAGCTGTTTTTT. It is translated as CASSLARSTGELFF.

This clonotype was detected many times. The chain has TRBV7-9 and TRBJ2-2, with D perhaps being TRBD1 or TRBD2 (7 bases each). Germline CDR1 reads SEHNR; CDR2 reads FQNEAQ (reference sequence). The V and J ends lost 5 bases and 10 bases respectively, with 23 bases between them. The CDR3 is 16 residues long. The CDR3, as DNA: TGTGCCAGCAGCCCTTATGGCGGGGGAGGGGGCCAGGAGCTGTTTTTT. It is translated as CASSPYGGGGGQELFF.

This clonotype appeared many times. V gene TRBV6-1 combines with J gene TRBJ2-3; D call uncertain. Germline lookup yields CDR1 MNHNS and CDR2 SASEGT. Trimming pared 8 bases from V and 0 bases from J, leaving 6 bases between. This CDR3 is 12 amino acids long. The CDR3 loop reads CASVGSTDTQYF. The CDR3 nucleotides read TGTGCCAGCGTCGGCAGCACAGATACGCAGTATTTT.

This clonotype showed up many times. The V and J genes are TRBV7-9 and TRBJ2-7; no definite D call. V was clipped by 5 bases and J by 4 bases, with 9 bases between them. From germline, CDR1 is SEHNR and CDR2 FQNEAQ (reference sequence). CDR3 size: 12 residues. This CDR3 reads CASSPLSYEQYF. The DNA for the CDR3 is TGTGCCAGCAGCCCCCTCTCATACGAGCAGTACTTC.

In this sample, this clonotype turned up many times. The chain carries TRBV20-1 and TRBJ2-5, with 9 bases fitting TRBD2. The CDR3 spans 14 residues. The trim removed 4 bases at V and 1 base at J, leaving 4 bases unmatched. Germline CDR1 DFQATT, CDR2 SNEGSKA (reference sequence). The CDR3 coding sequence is TGCAGTGCTATAGCGGGGGCACCCCAAGAGACCCAGTACTTC. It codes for CSAIAGAPQETQYF.

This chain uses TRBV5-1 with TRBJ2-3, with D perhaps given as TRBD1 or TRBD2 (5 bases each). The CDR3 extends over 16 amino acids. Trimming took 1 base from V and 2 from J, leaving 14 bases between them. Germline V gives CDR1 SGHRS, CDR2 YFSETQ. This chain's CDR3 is CASSLSGTPHTDTQYF. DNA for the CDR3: TGCGCCAGCAGCTTGTCCGGGACCCCCCACACAGATACGCAGTATTTT. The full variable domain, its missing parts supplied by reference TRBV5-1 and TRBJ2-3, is KAGVTQTPRYLIKTRGQQVTLSCSPISGHRSVSWYQQTPGQGLQFLFEYFSETQRNKGNFPGRFSGRQFSNSRSEMNVSTLELGDSALYLCASSLSGTPHTDTQYFGPGTRLTVL.

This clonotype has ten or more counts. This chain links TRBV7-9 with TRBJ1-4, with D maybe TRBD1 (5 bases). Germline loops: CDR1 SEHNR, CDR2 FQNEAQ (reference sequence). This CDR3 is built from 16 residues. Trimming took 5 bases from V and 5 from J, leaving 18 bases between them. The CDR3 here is CASSPTKGTINEKLFF. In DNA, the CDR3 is TGTGCCAGCAGCCCTACGAAGGGGACTATAAATGAAAAACTGTTTTTT.

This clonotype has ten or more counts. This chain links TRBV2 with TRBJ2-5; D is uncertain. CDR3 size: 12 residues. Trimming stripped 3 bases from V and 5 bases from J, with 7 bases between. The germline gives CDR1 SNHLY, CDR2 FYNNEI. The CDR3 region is CASSDHTETQYF. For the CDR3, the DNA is TGTGCCAGCAGTGACCATACGGAGACCCAGTACTTC.

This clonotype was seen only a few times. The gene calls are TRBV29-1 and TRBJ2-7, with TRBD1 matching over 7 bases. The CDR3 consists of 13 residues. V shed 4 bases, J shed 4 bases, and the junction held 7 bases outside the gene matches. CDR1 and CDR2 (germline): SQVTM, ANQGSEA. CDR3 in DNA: TGCAGCGTTGCAAATGACAGGGTTTACGAGCAGTACTTC. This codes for CSVANDRVYEQYF.

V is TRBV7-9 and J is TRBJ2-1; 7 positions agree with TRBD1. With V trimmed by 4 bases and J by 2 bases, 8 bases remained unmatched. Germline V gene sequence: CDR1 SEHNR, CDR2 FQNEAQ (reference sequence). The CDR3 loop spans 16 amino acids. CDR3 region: CASSSSTGKAYNEQFF. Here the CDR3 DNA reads TGTGCCAGCAGCTCCTCGACAGGGAAAGCCTACAATGAGCAGTTCTTC.

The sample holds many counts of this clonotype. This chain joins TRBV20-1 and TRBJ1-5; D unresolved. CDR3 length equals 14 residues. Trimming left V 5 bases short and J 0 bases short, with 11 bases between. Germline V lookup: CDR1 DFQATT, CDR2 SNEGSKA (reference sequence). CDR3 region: CSAAPGNSNQPQHF. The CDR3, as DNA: TGCAGTGCTGCCCCCGGGAATAGCAATCAGCCCCAGCATTTT.

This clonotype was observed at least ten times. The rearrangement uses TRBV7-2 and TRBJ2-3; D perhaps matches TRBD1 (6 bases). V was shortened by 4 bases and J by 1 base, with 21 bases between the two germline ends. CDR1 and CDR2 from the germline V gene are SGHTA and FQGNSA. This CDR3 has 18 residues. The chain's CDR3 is CASSSNSPGQPRTDTQYF. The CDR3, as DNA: TGTGCCAGCAGCTCGAACTCCCCCGGACAGCCTCGCACAGATACGCAGTATTTT.

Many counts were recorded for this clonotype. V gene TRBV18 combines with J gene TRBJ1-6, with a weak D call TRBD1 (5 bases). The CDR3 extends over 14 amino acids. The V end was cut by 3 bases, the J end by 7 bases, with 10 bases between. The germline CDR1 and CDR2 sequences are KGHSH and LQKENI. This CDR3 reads CASSPARGNSPLHF. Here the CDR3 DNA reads TGTGCCAGCTCACCCGCCCGGGGCAATTCACCCCTCCACTTT.

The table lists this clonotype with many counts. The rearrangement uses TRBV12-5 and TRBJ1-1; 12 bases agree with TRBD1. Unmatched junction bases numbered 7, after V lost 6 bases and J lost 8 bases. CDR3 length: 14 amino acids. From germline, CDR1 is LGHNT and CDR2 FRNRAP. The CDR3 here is CASGGDRGPSEAFF. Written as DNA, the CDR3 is TGTGCTAGTGGAGGGGACAGGGGGCCATCCGAAGCTTTCTTT.

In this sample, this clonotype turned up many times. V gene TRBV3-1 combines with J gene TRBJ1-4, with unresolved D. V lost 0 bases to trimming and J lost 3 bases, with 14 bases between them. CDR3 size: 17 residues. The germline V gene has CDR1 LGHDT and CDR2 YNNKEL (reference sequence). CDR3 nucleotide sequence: TGTGCCAGCAGCCAAGAATCACAAAGGATGGCTAATGAAAAACTGTTTTTT. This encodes CASSQESQRMANEKLFF.